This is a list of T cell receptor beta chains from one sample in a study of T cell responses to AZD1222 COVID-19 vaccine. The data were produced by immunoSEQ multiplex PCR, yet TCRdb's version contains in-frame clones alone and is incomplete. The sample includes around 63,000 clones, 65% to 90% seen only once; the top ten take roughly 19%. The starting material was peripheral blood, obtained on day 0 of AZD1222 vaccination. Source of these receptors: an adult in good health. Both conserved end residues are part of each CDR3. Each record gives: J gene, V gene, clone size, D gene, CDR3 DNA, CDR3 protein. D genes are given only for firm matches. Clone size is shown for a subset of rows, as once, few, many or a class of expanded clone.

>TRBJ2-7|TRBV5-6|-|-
TGTGCCAGCAGCTTGCAAACCTACGAGCAGTACTTC
CASSLQTYEQYF
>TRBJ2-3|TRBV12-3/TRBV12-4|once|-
TGTGCCAGCAGTTTCGGGGGCCTAGATACGCAGTATTTT
CASSFGGLDTQYF
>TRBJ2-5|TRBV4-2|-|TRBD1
TGTGCCAGCAGCCAAGCAGAGGGGGCGGGAGAGACCCAGTACTTC
CASSQAEGAGETQYF
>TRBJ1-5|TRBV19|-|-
TGTGCCAGTACCTGGCAGGCAGGGGGCAATCAGCCCCAGCATTTT
CASTWQAGGNQPQHF
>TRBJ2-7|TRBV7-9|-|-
TGTGCCAGCAGCGGGGTCGACGAGCAGTACTTC
CASSGVDEQYF
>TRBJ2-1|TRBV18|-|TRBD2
TGTGCCAGCTCACCAAGGACTAGCGGGGGGAAATACAATGAGCAGTTCTTC
CASSPRTSGGKYNEQFF
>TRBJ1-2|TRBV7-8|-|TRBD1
TGTGCCAGCAGCAGAGGACAGGGGGCTAACTATGGCTACACCTTC
CASSRGQGANYGYTF
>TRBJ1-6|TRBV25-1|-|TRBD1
TGTGCCATCGCAGGGGGCGACCATAATTCACCCCTCCACTTT
CAIAGGDHNSPLHF
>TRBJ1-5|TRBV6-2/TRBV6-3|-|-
TGTGCCAGCAGTCACGGGAGATCCCCCCTGAATCAGCCCCAGCATTTT
CASSHGRSPLNQPQHF
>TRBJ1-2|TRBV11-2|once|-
TGTGCCAGCAGCTTATGGGGAATCTATGGCTACACCTTC
CASSLWGIYGYTF